Described below is a single T cell receptor beta chain sequence and its context. The target antigen is unknown. The data stem from a study of CD8+ T cells in alopecia areata. In germline, CDR1 is SQVTM, CDR2 ANQGSEA. This CDR3 has 14 residues. V lost 0 bases and J lost 6; bases outside the gene matches: 3. RNA was extracted and reverse transcribed into cDNA as the sequencing template. Sequenced by immunoSEQ multiplex PCR; TCRdb stores in-frame clones only, minus some. The sample contains about 210,000 clones, about 57% of which appear only once. This sample's treatment: oral pan-JAK inhibitor, 5-10 mg twice daily. Peripheral blood and lesional scalp punch biopsies were taken from alopecia areata patients. Study-wide results and limits: In blood and scalp, many expanded lesional clones persisted during tofacitinib. Tofacitinib significantly reduced both scalp clonality and expanded CD8+ clones among the top 100.

The source was CD4+ T cells sorted from blood, collected at week 4, from a patient treated with tofacitinib. The sequence was collected from a human donor with alopecia areata. The chain links TRBV29-1 to TRBJ2-2, with 8 nucleotides matching TRBD2. CDR3 nucleotides: TGCAGCGTTGAAGAGTTTAGCGGGGCCGGGGAGCTGTTTTTT. It codes for CSVEEFSGAGELFF.